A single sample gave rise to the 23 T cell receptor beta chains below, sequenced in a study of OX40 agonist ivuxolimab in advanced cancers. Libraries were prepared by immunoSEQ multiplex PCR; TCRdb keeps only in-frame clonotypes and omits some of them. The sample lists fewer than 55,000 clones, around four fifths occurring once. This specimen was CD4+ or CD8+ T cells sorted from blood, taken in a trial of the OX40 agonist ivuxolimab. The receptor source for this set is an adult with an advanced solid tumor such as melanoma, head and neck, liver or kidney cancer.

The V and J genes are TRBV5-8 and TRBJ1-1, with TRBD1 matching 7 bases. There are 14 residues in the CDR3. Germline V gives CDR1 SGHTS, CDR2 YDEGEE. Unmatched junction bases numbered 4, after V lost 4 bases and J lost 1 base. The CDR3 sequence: CASSLQGWNTEAFF. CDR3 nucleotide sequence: TGTGCCAGCAGCCTACAGGGGTGGAACACTGAAGCTTTCTTT. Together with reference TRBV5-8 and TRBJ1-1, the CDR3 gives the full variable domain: EAGVTQSPTHLIKTRGQQATLRCSPISGHTSVYWYQQALGLGLQFLLWYDEGEERNRGNFPPRFSGRQFPNYSSELNVNALELEDSALYLCASSLQGWNTEAFFGQGTRLTVV.

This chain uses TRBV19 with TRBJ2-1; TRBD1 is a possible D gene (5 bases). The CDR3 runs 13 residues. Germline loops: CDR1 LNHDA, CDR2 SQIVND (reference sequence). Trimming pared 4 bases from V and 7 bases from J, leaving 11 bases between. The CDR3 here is CASSSWGGNEQFF. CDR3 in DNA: TGTGCCAGTAGTAGTTGGGGCGGAAATGAGCAGTTCTTC. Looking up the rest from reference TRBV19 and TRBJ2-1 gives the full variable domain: DGGITQSPKYLFRKEGQNVTLSCEQNLNHDAMYWYRQDPGQGLRLIYYSQIVNDFQKGDIAEGYSVSREKKESFPLTVTSAQKNPTAFYLCASSSWGGNEQFFGPGTRLTVL.

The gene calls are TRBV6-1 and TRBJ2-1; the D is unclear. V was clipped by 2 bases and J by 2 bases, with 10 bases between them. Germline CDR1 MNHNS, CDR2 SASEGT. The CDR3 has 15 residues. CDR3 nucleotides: TGTGCCAGCAGTGAAAGCTGGGCCGCCTACAATGAGCAGTTCTTC. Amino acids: CASSESWAAYNEQFF.

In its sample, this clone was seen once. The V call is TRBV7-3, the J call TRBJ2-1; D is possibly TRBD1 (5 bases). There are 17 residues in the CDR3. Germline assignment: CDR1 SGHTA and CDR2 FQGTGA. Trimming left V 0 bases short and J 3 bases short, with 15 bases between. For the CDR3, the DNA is TGTGCCAGCAGCTTAACACAAACCCCAGGGTTCTACAATGAGCAGTTCTTC. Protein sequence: CASSLTQTPGFYNEQFF.

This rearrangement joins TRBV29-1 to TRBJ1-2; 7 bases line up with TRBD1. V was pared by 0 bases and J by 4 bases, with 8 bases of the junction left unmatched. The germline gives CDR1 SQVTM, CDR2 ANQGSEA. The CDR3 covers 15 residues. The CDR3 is CSVEDPPGGAYGYTF. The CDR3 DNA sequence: TGCAGCGTTGAAGATCCTCCAGGGGGAGCCTATGGCTACACCTTC.

The CDR3: CASSLANSFDEQFF. CDR3 DNA sequence: TGCGCCAGCAGCTTGGCCAATTCGTTCGATGAGCAGTTCTTC. V and J are TRBV5-1 and TRBJ2-1, with D unresolved. The V gene lost 0 bases and the J gene lost 8 bases, with 12 bases spanning the gap. Germline assignment: CDR1 SGHRS and CDR2 YFSETQ. The CDR3 consists of 14 residues.

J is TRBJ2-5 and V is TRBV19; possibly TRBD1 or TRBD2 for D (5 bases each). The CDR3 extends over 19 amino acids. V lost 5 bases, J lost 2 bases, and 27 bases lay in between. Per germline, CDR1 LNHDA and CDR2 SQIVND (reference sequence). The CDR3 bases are TGTGCCAGTAGTGCCGGGAATGGCAGGGAGAATACCCCGCAAGAGACCCAGTACTTC. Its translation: CASSAGNGRENTPQETQYF.

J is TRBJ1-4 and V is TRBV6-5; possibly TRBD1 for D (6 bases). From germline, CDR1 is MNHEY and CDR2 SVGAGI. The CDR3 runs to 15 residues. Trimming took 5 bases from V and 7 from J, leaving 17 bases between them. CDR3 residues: CASSPGWGRVEKLFF. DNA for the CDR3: TGTGCCAGCAGTCCGGGGTGGGGGCGTGTTGAAAAACTGTTTTTT.

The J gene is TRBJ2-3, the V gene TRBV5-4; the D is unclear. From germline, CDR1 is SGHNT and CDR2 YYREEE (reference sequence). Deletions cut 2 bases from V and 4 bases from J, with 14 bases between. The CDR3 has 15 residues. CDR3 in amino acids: CASSFALTAADTQYF. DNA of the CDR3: TGTGCCAGCAGCTTTGCCCTTACCGCTGCAGATACGCAGTATTTT.

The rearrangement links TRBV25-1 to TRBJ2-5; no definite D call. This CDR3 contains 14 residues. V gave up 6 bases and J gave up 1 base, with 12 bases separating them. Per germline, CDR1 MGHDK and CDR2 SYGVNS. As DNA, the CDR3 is TGTGCCAGCAGCCCCCGGCCTATCCAAGAGACCCAGTACTTC. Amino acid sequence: CASSPRPIQETQYF.

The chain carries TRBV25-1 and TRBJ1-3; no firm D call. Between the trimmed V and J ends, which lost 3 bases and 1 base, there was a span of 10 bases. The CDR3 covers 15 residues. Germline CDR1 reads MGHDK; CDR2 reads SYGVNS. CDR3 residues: CASSDRAVSGNTIYF. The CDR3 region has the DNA TGTGCCAGCAGTGATAGGGCCGTATCTGGAAACACCATATATTTT.

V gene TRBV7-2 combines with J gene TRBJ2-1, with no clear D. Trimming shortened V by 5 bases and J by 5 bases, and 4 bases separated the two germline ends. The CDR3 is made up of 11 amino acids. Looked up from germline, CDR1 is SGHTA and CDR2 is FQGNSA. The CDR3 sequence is CASSPDNEQFF. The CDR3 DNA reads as TGTGCCAGCAGCCCGGACAATGAGCAGTTCTTC.

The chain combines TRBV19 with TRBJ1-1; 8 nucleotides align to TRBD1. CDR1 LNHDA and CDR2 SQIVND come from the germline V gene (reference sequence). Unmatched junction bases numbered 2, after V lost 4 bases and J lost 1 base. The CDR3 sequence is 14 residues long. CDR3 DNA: TGTGCCAGTAGTAGGGGACAGGCGAACACTGAAGCTTTCTTT. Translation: CASSRGQANTEAFF.

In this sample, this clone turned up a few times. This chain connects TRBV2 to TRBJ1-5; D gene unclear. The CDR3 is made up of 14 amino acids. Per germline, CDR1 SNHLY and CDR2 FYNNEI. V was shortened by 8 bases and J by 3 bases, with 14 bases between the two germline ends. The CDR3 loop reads CASSISPSNQPQHF. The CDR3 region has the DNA TGTGCCAGCTCCATCAGCCCCTCCAATCAGCCCCAGCATTTT.

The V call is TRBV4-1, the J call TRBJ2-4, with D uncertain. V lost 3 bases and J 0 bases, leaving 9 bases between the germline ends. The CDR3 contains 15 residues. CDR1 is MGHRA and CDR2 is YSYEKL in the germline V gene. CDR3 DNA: TGCGCCAGCAGCCAGCTTGCACTAGCCAAAAACATTCAGTACTTC. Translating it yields CASSQLALAKNIQYF.

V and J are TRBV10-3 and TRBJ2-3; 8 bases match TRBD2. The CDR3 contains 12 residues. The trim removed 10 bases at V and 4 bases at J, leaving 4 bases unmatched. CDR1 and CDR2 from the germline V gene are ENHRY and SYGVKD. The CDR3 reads CASSGDADTQYF. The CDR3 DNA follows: TGTGCCAGTAGCGGGGACGCAGATACGCAGTATTTT.

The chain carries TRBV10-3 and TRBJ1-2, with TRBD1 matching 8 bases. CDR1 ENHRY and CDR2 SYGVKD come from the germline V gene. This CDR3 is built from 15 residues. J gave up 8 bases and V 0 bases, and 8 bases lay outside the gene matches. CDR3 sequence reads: CAISESGTGREGYTF. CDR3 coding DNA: TGTGCCATCAGTGAGTCAGGGACAGGTCGGGAAGGCTACACCTTC.

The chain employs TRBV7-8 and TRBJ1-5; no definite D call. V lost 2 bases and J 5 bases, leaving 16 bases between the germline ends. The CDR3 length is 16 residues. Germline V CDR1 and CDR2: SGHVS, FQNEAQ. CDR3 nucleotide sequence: TGTGCCAGCAGCTTAAAGAGGGATACGGTGTATCAGCCCCAGCATTTT. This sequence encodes CASSLKRDTVYQPQHF.

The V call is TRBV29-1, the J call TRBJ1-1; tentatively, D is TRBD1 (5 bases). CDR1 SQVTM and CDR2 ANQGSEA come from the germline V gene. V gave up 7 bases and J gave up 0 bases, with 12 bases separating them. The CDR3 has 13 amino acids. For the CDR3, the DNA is TGCAGCGCCTCCACAGGATTGAACACTGAAGCTTTCTTT. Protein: CSASTGLNTEAFF. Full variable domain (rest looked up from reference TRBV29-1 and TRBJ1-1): SAVISQKPSRDICQRGTSLTIQCQVDSQVTMMFWYRQQPGQSLTLIATANQGSEATYESGFVIDKFPISRPNLTFSTLTVSNMSPEDSSIYLCSASTGLNTEAFFGQGTRLTVV.

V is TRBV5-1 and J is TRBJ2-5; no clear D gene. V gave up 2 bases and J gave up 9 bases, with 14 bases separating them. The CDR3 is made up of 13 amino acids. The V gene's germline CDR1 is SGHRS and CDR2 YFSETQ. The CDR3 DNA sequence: TGCGCCAGCAGCTTTAACAGCCCTGAGTCCCAGTACTTC. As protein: CASSFNSPESQYF.

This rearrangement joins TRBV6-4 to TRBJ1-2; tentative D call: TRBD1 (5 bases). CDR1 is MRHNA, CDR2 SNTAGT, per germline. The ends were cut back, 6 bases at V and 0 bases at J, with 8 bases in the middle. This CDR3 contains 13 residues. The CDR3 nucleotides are TGTGCCAGCAGCCAGGGATCTAACTATGGCTACACCTTC. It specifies CASSQGSNYGYTF.

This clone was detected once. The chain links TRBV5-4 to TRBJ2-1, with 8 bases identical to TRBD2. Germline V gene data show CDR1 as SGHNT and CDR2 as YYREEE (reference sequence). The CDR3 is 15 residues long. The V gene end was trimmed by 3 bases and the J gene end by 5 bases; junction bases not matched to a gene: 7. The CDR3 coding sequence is TGTGCCAGCAGCTCAGGACTAGCCAAAGACAATGAGCAGTTCTTC. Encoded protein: CASSSGLAKDNEQFF. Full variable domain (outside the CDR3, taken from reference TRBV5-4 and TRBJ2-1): ETGVTQSPTHLIKTRGQQVTLRCSSQSGHNTVSWYQQALGQGPQFIFQYYREEENGRGNFPPRFSGLQFPNYSSELNVNALELDDSALYLCASSSGLAKDNEQFFGPGTRLTVL.

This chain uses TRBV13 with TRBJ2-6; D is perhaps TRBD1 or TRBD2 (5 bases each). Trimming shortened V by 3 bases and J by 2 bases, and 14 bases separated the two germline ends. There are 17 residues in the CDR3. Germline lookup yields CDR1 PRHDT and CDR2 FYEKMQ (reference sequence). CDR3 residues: CASSFEGDRTGANVLTF. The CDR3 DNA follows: TGTGCCAGCAGCTTTGAGGGAGACAGAACTGGGGCCAACGTCCTGACTTTC.